The T cell receptor (beta chain) under discussion was sequenced for a study of OX40 agonist ivuxolimab in advanced cancers. Using immunoSEQ multiplex PCR, the repertoire was profiled, and TCRdb retains in-frame clones only, with some absent. The sample comprises around 50,000 clones, roughly 85% of which are singletons, and 6.5% to 9% rests with the top ten. Study results and caveats: Among expanded peripheral T cells, antigen specificity went undetermined.

The CDR3 is made up of 12 amino acids. V was trimmed by 1 base and J by 7 bases, leaving 8 bases between them. Germline assignment: CDR1 SGHVS and CDR2 FQNEAQ. A word on this clone: The antigen is not known.

J is TRBJ2-7 and V is TRBV7-8; D not certain. This TCR derives from an adult with an advanced solid tumor such as melanoma, head and neck, liver or kidney cancer. The source material was CD4+ or CD8+ T cells sorted from blood, sampled in a trial of the OX40 agonist ivuxolimab. Written as DNA, the CDR3 is TGTGCCAGCAGCTTAGAAGGGTTTGAGCAGTACTTC. As protein: CASSLEGFEQYF.